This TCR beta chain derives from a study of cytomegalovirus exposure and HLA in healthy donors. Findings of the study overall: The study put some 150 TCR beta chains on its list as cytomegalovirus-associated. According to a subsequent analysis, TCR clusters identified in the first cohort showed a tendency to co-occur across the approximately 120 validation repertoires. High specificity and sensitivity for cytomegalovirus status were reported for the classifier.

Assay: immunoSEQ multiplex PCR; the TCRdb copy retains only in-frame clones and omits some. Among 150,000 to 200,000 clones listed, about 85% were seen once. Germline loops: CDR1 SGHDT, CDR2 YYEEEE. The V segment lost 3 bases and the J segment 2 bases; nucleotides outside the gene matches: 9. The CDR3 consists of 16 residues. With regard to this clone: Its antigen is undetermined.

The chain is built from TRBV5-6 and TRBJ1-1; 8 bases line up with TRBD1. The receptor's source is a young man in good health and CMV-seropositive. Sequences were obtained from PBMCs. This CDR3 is CASSSSDRGLNTEAFF. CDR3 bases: TGTGCCAGCAGCTCCTCCGACAGGGGCCTCAACACTGAAGCTTTCTTT.